Listed here are 27 T cell receptor beta chains from one sample, sequenced in a study of T cell changes during pregnancy in multiple sclerosis. TCRdb keeps only in-frame clones here, not all; method: immunoSEQ multiplex PCR. The sample has some 11,000 clones; approximately 90% are singletons. The source material was CD8+ T cells from peripheral blood mononuclear cells, sampled in the second trimester of pregnancy. Receptors originate from a female donor in good health, enrolled as a control in a pregnancy study.

This CDR3 reads CASSQELGTSNYEQYF. DNA of the CDR3: TGCGCCAGCAGCCAAGAATTAGGGACTAGCAACTACGAGCAGTACTTC. V and J are TRBV4-3 and TRBJ2-7, with 9 bases fitting TRBD2. CDR1 is LGHNA, CDR2 YSLEER, per germline. This CDR3 has 16 residues. After removal of 0 bases from V and 3 bases from J, the junction contained 6 bases not matched to a gene.

V gene TRBV7-9 combines with J gene TRBJ1-1; 11 bases are shared with TRBD1. Germline CDR1 and CDR2: SEHNR and FQNEAQ (reference sequence). Germline trimming cut 5 bases from V and 1 base from J; bases unmatched to any gene: 6. There are 16 residues in the CDR3. DNA of the CDR3: TGTGCCAGCAGCCCCGGGACAGGGGGGCCGAACACTGAAGCTTTCTTT. The encoded protein is CASSPGTGGPNTEAFF.

The V and J genes are TRBV6-1 and TRBJ2-2; D might be TRBD2 (5 bases). The V end was cut by 0 bases, the J end by 9 bases, with 11 bases between. The CDR3 is 14 residues long. Germline V gene data show CDR1 as MNHNS and CDR2 as SASEGT. The CDR3 nucleotides read TGTGCCAGCAGTGAAGCGTCCGAGGGATGGGAGCTGTTTTTT. Its translation: CASSEASEGWELFF.

This chain links TRBV27 with TRBJ1-5; no definite D call. Trimming stripped 6 bases from V and 2 bases from J, with 11 bases between. Looked up from germline, CDR1 is MNHEY and CDR2 is SMNVEV (reference sequence). CDR3 length equals 14 residues. CDR3 residues: CASRRTSGNQPQHF. The CDR3 nucleotides read TGTGCCAGCAGACGTACGAGTGGCAATCAGCCCCAGCATTTT.

V gene TRBV12-2 combines with J gene TRBJ1-2. TRBV12-2 is termed a pseudogene. The CDR3 is 12 residues long. For the CDR3, the DNA is TGTGCAAGTCGCTTACCTGACTATGGCTACACCTTC. It encodes CASRLPDYGYTF.

The chain has TRBV27 and TRBJ1-2, with a possible D match to TRBD1 (6 bases). Per the germline V gene, CDR1 is MNHEY and CDR2 is SMNVEV (reference sequence). V lost 3 bases to trimming and J lost 2 bases, with 10 bases between them. The CDR3 is made up of 14 amino acids. CDR3: CASSFRGLNYGYTF. The CDR3 coding sequence is TGTGCCAGCAGTTTTAGGGGGTTGAACTATGGCTACACCTTC.

The chain carries TRBV19 and TRBJ2-7; D possibly corresponds to TRBD1 (5 bases). Trimming removed 3 bases from V and 2 bases from J, with 8 bases in between. This CDR3 contains 13 residues. Germline CDR1 reads LNHDA; CDR2 reads SQIVND (reference sequence). The CDR3 DNA sequence: TGTGCCAGTAGTATCCCAGGGACCTACGAGCAGTACTTC. This codes for CASSIPGTYEQYF. Looking up the rest from reference TRBV19 and TRBJ2-7 gives the full variable domain: DGGITQSPKYLFRKEGQNVTLSCEQNLNHDAMYWYRQDPGQGLRLIYYSQIVNDFQKGDIAEGYSVSREKKESFPLTVTSAQKNPTAFYLCASSIPGTYEQYFGPGTRLTVT.

The genes are TRBV7-9 and TRBJ2-3, with 7 positions matching TRBD1. Looked up from germline, CDR1 is SEHNR and CDR2 is FQNEAQ (reference sequence). With V trimmed by 0 bases and J by 3 bases, 6 bases remained unmatched. The CDR3 covers 16 residues. CDR3 in DNA: TGTGCCAGCAGCTTAGCAGGGACAGTTCAGACAGATACGCAGTATTTT. This gives the protein CASSLAGTVQTDTQYF.

The J gene is TRBJ1-5, the V gene TRBV7-8, with a weak D call TRBD1 (5 bases). Germline V gene lookup returns CDR1 SGHVS and CDR2 FQNEAQ. The CDR3 has 16 amino acids. V was pared by 1 base and J by 6 bases, with 16 bases between. Here the CDR3 DNA reads TGTGCCAGCAGCTTAGAGGCGGGGGTGGTGGGTCAGCCCCAGCATTTT. Its protein is CASSLEAGVVGQPQHF.

V usage is TRBV27 and J usage is TRBJ2-7; 8 bases agree with TRBD1. This CDR3 comprises 14 residues. The J segment lost 4 bases and the V segment lost 4 bases, leaving 6 bases of the junction unmatched. The germline CDR1 and CDR2 sequences are MNHEY and SMNVEV (reference sequence). The CDR3 nucleotides read TGTGCCAGCAGTTCTCGACAGGGGTGGTACGAGCAGTACTTC. Protein: CASSSRQGWYEQYF.

By share, this clone ranks as medium-sized. The chain has TRBV5-8 and TRBJ2-7; 7 positions match TRBD2. The CDR3 is 16 amino acids. J gave up 3 bases and V 0 bases, and 9 bases lay outside the gene matches. Per the germline V gene, CDR1 is SGHTS and CDR2 is YDEGEE. The chain's CDR3 is CASSLGSASGNYEQYF. The CDR3, as DNA: TGTGCCAGCAGCTTGGGGTCTGCCAGCGGGAACTACGAGCAGTACTTC.

This clone has a single count. This chain's CDR3 is CAWSDDSAFYNSPLHF. CDR3 nucleotides: TGTGCCTGGAGTGACGACAGTGCATTTTATAATTCACCCCTCCACTTT. The chain has TRBV30 and TRBJ1-6, with a weak D call TRBD1 (5 bases). Trimming stripped 1 base from V and 4 bases from J, with 14 bases between. In germline, CDR1 is GTSNPN, CDR2 SVGIG (reference sequence). This CDR3 has 16 amino acids.

The V and J genes are TRBV13 and TRBJ2-3, with 9 bases matching TRBD2. With 3 bases clipped from V and 0 bases from J, the junction kept 1 base outside the gene matches. The germline CDR1 and CDR2 sequences are PRHDT and FYEKMQ (reference sequence). The CDR3 runs to 15 residues. CDR3 in amino acids: CASSLTSGSTDTQYF. CDR3 DNA sequence: TGTGCCAGCAGCTTGACTAGCGGCAGCACAGATACGCAGTATTTT. Full variable domain (rest looked up from reference TRBV13 and TRBJ2-3): AAGVIQSPRHLIKEKRETATLKCYPIPRHDTVYWYQQGPGQDPQFLISFYEKMQSDKGSIPDRFSAQQFSDYHSELNMSSLELGDSALYFCASSLTSGSTDTQYFGPGTRLTVL.

The sample holds one count of this clone. CDR3 protein: CASNSPGTSVKDTQYF. The CDR3 coding sequence is TGCGCCAGCAACTCCCCCGGGACTAGCGTGAAAGATACGCAGTATTTT. V is TRBV10-2 and J is TRBJ2-3; TRBD2 aligns across 10 bases. Germline trimming cut 7 bases from V and 5 bases from J; bases unmatched to any gene: 12. This CDR3 spans 16 amino acids. Germline CDR1 reads WSHSY; CDR2 reads SAAADI.

The V call is TRBV5-4, the J call TRBJ2-1; 8 bases map to TRBD2. CDR1 is SGHNT and CDR2 is YYREEE in the germline V gene (reference sequence). The CDR3 length is 15 residues. After removal of 4 bases from V and 4 bases from J, the junction contained 7 bases not matched to a gene. The CDR3 nucleotides are TGTGCCAGCAGCCCGCCGAGCGGGGGATACAATGAGCAGTTCTTC. Translated: CASSPPSGGYNEQFF.

The V gene is TRBV6-6, the J gene TRBJ2-5; 8 bases are a match to TRBD1. Germline CDR1 MNHNY, CDR2 SVGAGI (reference sequence). This CDR3 contains 14 residues. V lost 11 bases and J lost 1; bases outside the gene matches: 9. The DNA of the CDR3 is TGTGCCGGGGCCGGGACAGGCTCCCAAGAGACCCAGTACTTC. Its protein product is CAGAGTGSQETQYF.

V is TRBV7-9 and J is TRBJ2-1; TRBD2 is a possible D gene (7 bases). The CDR3 covers 16 residues. Looked up from germline, CDR1 is SEHNR and CDR2 is FQNEAQ (reference sequence). V was pared by 5 bases and J by 9 bases, with 23 bases between. The DNA for the CDR3 is TGTGCCAGCAGCCCAAGGGAGGGAGGGAGAGGGGGTGAGCAGTTCTTC. Its protein product is CASSPREGGRGGEQFF.

The rearrangement links TRBV27 to TRBJ2-7; 8 bases line up with TRBD1. V shed 5 bases, J shed 2 bases, and the junction held 5 bases outside the gene matches. The CDR3 loop spans 14 amino acids. Germline V gene lookup returns CDR1 MNHEY and CDR2 SMNVEV (reference sequence). For the CDR3, the DNA is TGTGCCAGCAGTCAGACAGGGGCACCCTACGAGCAGTACTTC. Amino acid sequence: CASSQTGAPYEQYF.

The V call is TRBV2, the J call TRBJ2-7; TRBD1 aligns across 8 bases. J gave up 2 bases and V 6 bases, and 12 bases lay outside the gene matches. CDR1 is SNHLY, CDR2 FYNNEI, per germline. The length of the CDR3 is 16 residues. The CDR3 region is CASRPSLGQGTYEQYF. The CDR3 nucleotides read TGTGCCAGCAGGCCCTCACTCGGACAGGGCACCTACGAGCAGTACTTC.

This clone has only one observation. This rearrangement joins TRBV13 to TRBJ2-7; a possible D gene is TRBD1 (7 bases). The germline gives CDR1 PRHDT, CDR2 FYEKMQ (reference sequence). CDR3 length equals 15 residues. The ends were cut back, 3 bases at V and 1 base at J, with 13 bases in the middle. The CDR3 coding sequence is TGTGCCAGCAGCTTCCAGGGGGGTGCTTCCTACGAGCAGTACTTC. Translation: CASSFQGGASYEQYF.

Here the CDR3 DNA reads TGTGCCAGCAGTGCGGACAGTTTGAACACTGAAGCTTTCTTT. Translation: CASSADSLNTEAFF. V usage is TRBV9 and J usage is TRBJ1-1, with D possibly matching TRBD1 (6 bases). The CDR3 loop spans 14 amino acids. Germline-derived CDR1 and CDR2 are SGDLS and YYNGEE. The ends were cut back, 5 bases at V and 0 bases at J, with 11 bases in the middle.

The chain joins TRBV12-5 to TRBJ1-2; a weak D match, TRBD1 (6 bases). The germline V gene has CDR1 LGHNT and CDR2 FRNRAP. V was pared by 4 bases and J by 2 bases, with 32 bases between. CDR3 length equals 21 residues. DNA of the CDR3: TGTGCTAGTGGTTGGGAAGAGGCAGGGGCAGGGGACAAGGTGGGGAACTATGGCTACACCTTC. Its protein is CASGWEEAGAGDKVGNYGYTF.

This clone was recorded a few times. The chain employs TRBV15 and TRBJ2-3, with TRBD2 matching over 8 bases. The germline V gene has CDR1 LNHNV and CDR2 YYDKDF (reference sequence). The CDR3 has 15 amino acids. V shed 1 base and J 3 bases; nucleotides not matched to a gene: 3. The DNA of the CDR3 is TGTGCCACCAGCAGAGCAGCGGGGGTTACAGATACGCAGTATTTT. Amino acids: CATSRAAGVTDTQYF. The full variable domain, completed using reference TRBV15 and TRBJ2-3, is DAMVIQNPRYQVTQFGKPVTLSCSQTLNHNVMYWYQQKSSQAPKLLFHYYDKDFNNEADTPDNFQSRRPNTSFCFLDIRSPGLGDTAMYLCATSRAAGVTDTQYFGPGTRLTVL.

The chain links TRBV15 to TRBJ2-5; perhaps TRBD2 as D (7 bases). The V end was cut by 5 bases, the J end by 5 bases, with 15 bases between. Per germline, CDR1 LNHNV and CDR2 YYDKDF (reference sequence). The CDR3 runs to 14 residues. This CDR3 is CATSRGGGRETQYF. CDR3 bases: TGTGCCACCAGCCGAGGGGGGGGGCGGGAGACCCAGTACTTC. Using reference TRBV15 and TRBJ2-5 for the parts outside the CDR3, the full variable domain is DAMVIQNPRYQVTQFGKPVTLSCSQTLNHNVMYWYQQKSSQAPKLLFHYYDKDFNNEADTPDNFQSRRPNTSFCFLDIRSPGLGDTAMYLCATSRGGGRETQYFGPGTRLLVL.

V and J are TRBV19 and TRBJ1-1; D perhaps matches TRBD1 (5 bases). Germline assignment: CDR1 LNHDA and CDR2 SQIVND (reference sequence). Trimming cost V 1 base and J 6 bases, with 6 bases left between them. This CDR3 has 12 residues. DNA of the CDR3: TGTGCCAGTAGTATAGGGGGCTCTGAAGCTTTCTTT. As protein: CASSIGGSEAFF.

V and J are TRBV10-3 and TRBJ2-1; weak D call: TRBD2 (6 bases). Trimming pared 9 bases from V and 8 bases from J, leaving 20 bases between. Germline loops: CDR1 ENHRY, CDR2 SYGVKD. The CDR3 length is 14 residues. Here the CDR3 DNA reads TGTGCCATGGCGCCTGTGGGAGGTATCGATGAGCAGTTCTTC. Residues: CAMAPVGGIDEQFF.

The rearrangement joins TRBV28 to TRBJ2-6; possible D gene TRBD1, 5 bases. Germline CDR1 reads MDHEN; CDR2 reads SYDVKM. Trimming shortened V by 10 bases and J by 1 base, and 8 bases separated the two germline ends. The CDR3 loop spans 13 amino acids. The CDR3 DNA sequence: TGTGCCACCAAGGGGTCTGGGGCCAACGTCCTGACTTTC. Amino acids: CATKGSGANVLTF.